One sample yielded the 23 T cell receptor beta chains listed below, sequenced in a study of blood T cell repertoires in COVID-19. Clones were read by immunoSEQ multiplex PCR, and TCRdb kept only the in-frame ones, dropping some. The sample gives over 35,000 clones, more than 80% of which show up once; 44% is in the top ten. The sample consisted of peripheral blood. Receptor source: a man in his 60s with active or convalescent COVID-19.

The rearrangement uses TRBV6-5 and TRBJ2-3; TRBD2 matches 13 bases. Germline-derived CDR1 and CDR2 are MNHEY and SVGAGI. This CDR3 spans 15 amino acids. Trimming removed 6 bases from V and 2 bases from J; junction bases left unmatched: 2. The CDR3 DNA sequence: TGTGCCAGCAGAGGACTAGCGGGGGTCACAGATACGCAGTATTTT. Translated, it gives CASRGLAGVTDTQYF.

J is TRBJ1-2 and V is TRBV6-5, with 10 bases that match TRBD1. The CDR3 sequence is 13 residues long. Unmatched junction bases numbered 6, after V lost 10 bases and J lost 4 bases. CDR1 and CDR2 (germline): MNHEY, SVGAGI. The CDR3 reads CAISRDRGYGYTF. The CDR3 nucleotides are TGTGCCATCTCCCGGGACAGGGGCTATGGCTACACCTTC.

V and J are TRBV19 and TRBJ1-3; D is ambiguous. Germline V gene data show CDR1 as LNHDA and CDR2 as SQIVND (reference sequence). This CDR3 has 14 residues. The CDR3 sequence is CVSVDFDSGNTIYF. For the CDR3, the DNA is TGTGTCTCCGTGGACTTCGACTCTGGAAACACCATATATTTT.

The rearrangement joins TRBV7-8 to TRBJ1-6; TRBD1 matches 8 bases. Looked up from germline, CDR1 is SGHVS and CDR2 is FQNEAQ. This CDR3 has 19 amino acids. J was trimmed by 0 bases and V by 3 bases; bases with no gene match: 10. CDR3 DNA sequence: TGTGCCAGCAGCTTTTACGGGACAGGACCCCGCTCCTATAATTCACCCCTCCACTTT. Amino acid sequence: CASSFYGTGPRSYNSPLHF.

CDR3 in amino acids: CASSHHQGSYNEQFF. CDR3 coding DNA: TGTGCCAGCAGCCATCACCAGGGATCCTACAATGAGCAGTTCTTC. J is TRBJ2-1 and V is TRBV3-1 (or the pseudogene TRBV3-2), with D possibly matching TRBD1 (5 bases). This CDR3 has 15 residues. CDR1 and CDR2 (germline): LGHDT, YNNKEL (reference sequence). V lost 3 bases, J lost 1 base, and 10 bases lay in between.

This chain uses TRBV7-8 with TRBJ1-3; weak D call: TRBD1 (5 bases). Trimming cost V 1 base and J 4 bases, with 5 bases left between them. Germline assignment: CDR1 SGHVS and CDR2 FQNEAQ. The CDR3 is made up of 13 amino acids. The CDR3 DNA is TGTGCCAGCAGCTTAGACAGGGGAAACACCATATATTTT. This codes for CASSLDRGNTIYF.

CDR3 residues: CASSNRTSGSYNEQFF. DNA for the CDR3: TGTGCCAGCAGCAACCGGACTAGCGGGTCCTACAATGAGCAGTTCTTC. This chain uses TRBV6-6 with TRBJ2-1, with 11 bases identical to TRBD2. Germline values: CDR1 MNHNY, CDR2 SVGAGI (reference sequence). The V and J ends lost 6 bases and 1 base, in that order; junction bases with no gene match: 5. This CDR3 has 16 residues.

The table lists this clone with a few counts. The V call is TRBV12-1, the J call TRBJ1-5; the table's TRBD1 call for D was not verified on the DNA. TRBV12-1 represents a pseudogene. The CDR3 has 17 residues. CDR3 nucleotides: TGTGCCAGCAGCTCAAAGCGAGACAGTTATAGCAATCAGCCCCAGCATTTT. It yields the protein CASSSKRDSYSNQPQHF.

This clone occurred once. This rearrangement joins TRBV5-1 to TRBJ2-4; D possibly corresponds to TRBD1 (7 bases). V was clipped by 0 bases and J by 6 bases, with 13 bases between them. The CDR3 sequence is 15 residues long. Germline loops: CDR1 SGHRS, CDR2 YFSETQ. The CDR3 bases are TGCGCCAGCAGCTTGGTCCAGGGGGGCGGAAACATTCAGTACTTC. Translating gives CASSLVQGGGNIQYF.

This clone was counted a single time. The chain has TRBV3-1 (or the pseudogene TRBV3-2) and TRBJ2-5, with 8 bases lining up with TRBD2. The trim removed 1 base at V and 4 bases at J, leaving 11 bases unmatched. The CDR3 is 17 amino acids. Germline lookup yields CDR1 LGHDT and CDR2 YNNKEL (reference sequence). The CDR3 here is CASSQATLGLVLETQYF. The CDR3, as DNA: TGTGCCAGCAGCCAAGCGACCTTGGGACTAGTTCTAGAGACCCAGTACTTC.

The chain is built from TRBV28 and TRBJ2-7; D possibly corresponds to TRBD1 (8 bases). Trimming took 7 bases from V and 1 from J, leaving 14 bases between them. Germline loops: CDR1 MDHEN, CDR2 SYDVKM. CDR3 length: 14 residues. The CDR3 loop reads CASTYRGGSYEQYV. The DNA of the CDR3 is TGTGCCAGCACCTACAGGGGGGGGTCCTACGAGCAGTACGTC.

The V gene is TRBV19, the J gene TRBJ1-5; 7 bases are a match to TRBD1. V lost 4 bases, J lost 1 base, and 1 base stayed unmatched. The CDR3 length is 14 residues. Germline CDR1 is LNHDA and CDR2 is SQIVND (reference sequence). As DNA, the CDR3 is TGTGCCAGTAGTAAGGGACAGAGCAATCAGCCCCAGCATTTT. Its translation: CASSKGQSNQPQHF.

The V gene is TRBV5-4, the J gene TRBJ1-2, with D perhaps TRBD1 (6 bases). Deletions cut 4 bases from V and 3 bases from J, with 16 bases between. Germline loops: CDR1 SGHNT, CDR2 YYREEE (reference sequence). The CDR3 consists of 15 residues. In nucleotides, the CDR3 is TGTGCCAGCAGCGGGGGGGGGCCAACCGACTATGGCTACACCTTC. This translates into CASSGGGPTDYGYTF.

A single count supports this clone. V is TRBV10-2 and J is TRBJ1-2, with D hard to call. Looked up from germline, CDR1 is WSHSY and CDR2 is SAAADI. V lost 8 bases and J 5 bases, leaving 18 bases between the germline ends. The CDR3 totals 14 residues. In DNA, the CDR3 is TGCGCCAGCTTTACGCCCGGAGGGTCTTATGGCTACACCTTC. Translated: CASFTPGGSYGYTF.

The gene calls are TRBV15 and TRBJ2-1; TRBD1 matches at 8 bases. V lost 8 bases and J lost 4; bases outside the gene matches: 4. The length of the CDR3 is 13 residues. The germline gives CDR1 LNHNV, CDR2 YYDKDF (reference sequence). In DNA, the CDR3 is TGTGCCACCCGGGACAGGCCTTACAATGAGCAGTTCTTC. It translates to CATRDRPYNEQFF.

The gene calls are TRBV5-1 and TRBJ2-2; D is uncertain. CDR1 and CDR2 (germline): SGHRS, YFSETQ. V was shortened by 3 bases and J by 5 bases, with 5 bases between the two germline ends. The CDR3 is 12 residues long. CDR3 protein: CASSSSTGELFF. Here the CDR3 DNA reads TGCGCCAGCAGCTCTAGTACCGGGGAGCTGTTTTTT.

This chain connects TRBV7-2 to TRBJ1-2; TRBD1 is a possible D gene (5 bases). Trimming shortened V by 5 bases and J by 8 bases, and 24 bases separated the two germline ends. The CDR3 contains 16 residues. Per germline, CDR1 SGHTA and CDR2 FQGNSA. CDR3: CASSPGTLEGFGGYTF. In nucleotides, the CDR3 is TGTGCCAGCAGCCCCGGGACTCTGGAGGGTTTTGGGGGCTACACCTTC.

The rearrangement joins TRBV29-1 to TRBJ1-1, with a possible D match to TRBD1 (6 bases). Germline V gene data show CDR1 as SQVTM and CDR2 as ANQGSEA. The CDR3 extends over 13 amino acids. Trimming removed 7 bases at V and 0 bases at J, with 12 bases between. The CDR3 nucleotides read TGCAGCGGGACGGGACACCTGAACACTGAAGCTTTCTTT. Its translation: CSGTGHLNTEAFF.

The CDR3 here is CASSIDMPEAFF. CDR3 DNA: TGTGCCAGCAGTATAGACATGCCTGAAGCTTTCTTT. The chain employs TRBV7-9 and TRBJ1-1; D is undetermined. The V and J ends lost 6 bases and 6 bases respectively, with 11 bases between them. The germline CDR1 and CDR2 sequences are SEHNR and FQNEAQ (reference sequence). This CDR3 spans 12 amino acids.

The V and J genes are TRBV28 and TRBJ2-3; 7 bases match TRBD1. The CDR3 is made up of 13 amino acids. Germline loops: CDR1 MDHEN, CDR2 SYDVKM. J gave up 3 bases and V 6 bases, and 3 bases lay outside the gene matches. The CDR3 nucleotides read TGTGCCAGCAGAGGACAGGCAACAGATACGCAGTATTTT. Its translation: CASRGQATDTQYF.

This chain joins TRBV5-4 and TRBJ2-1; 10 positions match TRBD2. Unmatched junction bases numbered 8, after V lost 4 bases and J lost 7 bases. From germline, CDR1 is SGHNT and CDR2 YYREEE (reference sequence). This CDR3 is 15 amino acids long. DNA of the CDR3: TGTGCCAGCAGCATCGGACTAGCGGTCCAAAATGAGCAGTTCTTC. Protein product: CASSIGLAVQNEQFF.

The chain is built from TRBV19 and TRBJ1-2; tentative D call: TRBD1 (6 bases). The CDR3 extends over 17 amino acids. Between the trimmed V and J ends, which lost 9 bases and 0 bases, there was a span of 23 bases. Germline values: CDR1 LNHDA, CDR2 SQIVND (reference sequence). The CDR3 sequence: CASGQFGDFRANYGYTF. CDR3 sequence (DNA): TGTGCCAGCGGACAGTTTGGGGATTTCAGGGCTAACTATGGCTACACCTTC.

This clone was seen only once. The J gene is TRBJ2-5, the V gene TRBV7-9; 10 bases fit TRBD1. After removal of 2 bases from V and 4 bases from J, the junction contained 10 bases not matched to a gene. The CDR3 loop spans 17 amino acids. CDR1 SEHNR and CDR2 FQNEAQ come from the germline V gene (reference sequence). For the CDR3, the DNA is TGTGCCAGCAGCTTAACCTTGACAGGGGGCTTTGCAGAGACCCAGTACTTC. Amino acids: CASSLTLTGGFAETQYF.